The sequence of this TCR beta chain was determined in a study of glioma-infiltrating T cells. Background on the study: Glioblastomas were WHO grade IV, sampled at first diagnosis; low-grade were grade II. Dexamethasone exposure before glioma surgery was limited to six or fewer days. Findings and limits, study-wide: CDR3 overlap between tissue and blood was very small. Patients with low tissue-blood divergence carried a signature set of shared blood CDR3 motifs.

Comment on this clonotype: The antigen is undetermined.

Amplification of TCR alpha and beta CDR3 regions from RNA used iRepertoire nested multiplex PCR. Using its own MiXCR run on the multiplex PCR reads, TCRdb lists one record per CDR3 protein. The sample shows 400,000 or so distinct CDR3 sequences, about two fifths of them seen only once. The receptor comes from a human donor with low-grade glioma or glioblastoma, undergoing nonglioma brain surgery, or in good health (not recorded which). Sequences were obtained from glioma tissue, nonneoplastic brain tissue, or PBMCs (not recorded which).

The DNA of the CDR3 is TGTGCCAGCAGCGCCCCGGGACTAGCAGACGAGCAGTACTTC. This codes for CASSAPGLADEQYF. This rearrangement joins TRBV3-1 to TRBJ2-7; TRBD2 matches at 9 bases. Germline trimming cut 5 bases from V and 5 bases from J; bases unmatched to any gene: 7. Germline CDR1 and CDR2: LGHDT and YNNKEL (reference sequence). The CDR3 covers 14 residues.